Presented here are 25 T cell receptor beta chains from one specimen sequenced in a study of blood T cell repertoires in COVID-19. The method was immunoSEQ multiplex PCR; TCRdb's version includes in-frame clones alone and lacks a portion of them. Of hundreds of thousands of clones listed, over 65% are singletons. The specimen sequenced was peripheral blood. These receptors originate from a woman of 80 years or more with acute or convalescent COVID-19.

The chain uses TRBV6-6 and TRBJ1-6, with unresolved D. Looked up from germline, CDR1 is MNHNY and CDR2 is SVGAGI (reference sequence). The CDR3 is made up of 16 amino acids. V was trimmed by 8 bases and J by 9 bases, leaving 23 bases between them. The DNA for the CDR3 is TGTGCCAGCCGGCCACCCGGTGTCTCCTCGGGTTCACCCCTCCACTTT. The encoded protein is CASRPPGVSSGSPLHF.

This clone has only a few counts. One junction end does not reproduce the germline sequence, and a read error may be involved. V usage is TRBV5-1 and J usage is TRBJ2-2; D is perhaps TRBD1 (5 bases). CDR1 is SGHRS and CDR2 is YFSETQ in the germline V gene. There are 18 residues in the CDR3. DNA for the CDR3: TGCGCCAGCAGCTTGGCTCCTGCTGCGGCAGGGAACGCCGGGGAGCTGTTTTTT. Protein product: CASSLAPAAAGNAGELFF.

The chain combines TRBV7-2 with TRBJ1-3; 8 bases align to TRBD1. This CDR3 comprises 16 residues. The V gene's germline CDR1 is SGHTA and CDR2 FQGNSA. V shed 5 bases, J shed 0 bases, and the junction held 6 bases outside the gene matches. Here the CDR3 reads CASSSRGRLSGNTIYF. The CDR3 DNA is TGTGCCAGCAGCAGCAGGGGGCGGCTCTCTGGAAACACCATATATTTT.

V gene TRBV7-9 combines with J gene TRBJ2-4; TRBD2 aligns across 8 bases. Germline V gene data show CDR1 as SEHNR and CDR2 as FQNEAQ (reference sequence). There are 15 residues in the CDR3. J lost 0 bases, V lost 5 bases, and 3 bases had no gene match. CDR3 amino acids: CASSRGGIAKNIQYF. CDR3 coding DNA: TGTGCCAGCAGCCGCGGGGGGATAGCCAAAAACATTCAGTACTTC.

The CDR3 nucleotides are TGTGCCAGCAGCCAGGGGTTCGGGGCCAACGTCCTGACTTTC. Its protein product is CASSQGFGANVLTF. The rearrangement joins TRBV5-5 to TRBJ2-6, with D tentatively TRBD1 (6 bases). V was pared by 4 bases and J by 4 bases, with 9 bases between. The CDR3 contains 14 residues. From germline, CDR1 is SGHKS and CDR2 YYEKEE (reference sequence).

This chain connects TRBV18 to TRBJ1-6; a possible D gene is TRBD1 (5 bases). Deletions cut 2 bases from V and 10 bases from J, with 15 bases between. The germline gives CDR1 KGHSH, CDR2 LQKENI. The CDR3 loop spans 15 amino acids. CDR3 sequence: CASSPRRDWRSPLHF. The DNA of the CDR3 is TGTGCCAGCTCACCAAGAAGGGACTGGAGATCACCCCTCCACTTT.

This clone has a handful of counts. J is TRBJ1-1 and V is TRBV7-9; D is uncertain. The germline V gene has CDR1 SEHNR and CDR2 FQNEAQ (reference sequence). V dropped 7 bases and J dropped 0 bases, with 12 bases sitting between them. This CDR3 is built from 14 residues. CDR3 sequence: CASTITGMNTEAFF. The CDR3 DNA is TGTGCCAGCACCATAACCGGGATGAACACTGAAGCTTTCTTT.

The rearrangement joins TRBV10-3 to TRBJ2-7; 7 bases fit TRBD1. The germline CDR1 and CDR2 sequences are ENHRY and SYGVKD. This CDR3 spans 17 amino acids. V shed 0 bases and J 6 bases; nucleotides not matched to a gene: 14. CDR3 region: CAISESPGQKTPREQYF. CDR3 sequence (DNA): TGTGCCATCAGTGAGTCCCCGGGACAGAAAACCCCCCGCGAGCAGTACTTC.

This chain connects TRBV24-1 to TRBJ2-1; 7 nucleotides match TRBD1. V gave up 5 bases and J gave up 0 bases; unmatched junction bases: 3. CDR3 length: 15 amino acids. Per the germline V gene, CDR1 is KGHDR and CDR2 is SFDVKD. CDR3 nucleotide sequence: TGTGCCACCAGTGGGCGGACAGGCTCCTACAATGAGCAGTTCTTC. It yields the protein CATSGRTGSYNEQFF.

This sequence joins TRBV9 and TRBJ2-6; tentatively, D is TRBD1 (6 bases). CDR3 length equals 18 residues. Trimming shortened V by 0 bases and J by 0 bases, and 13 bases separated the two germline ends. The germline V gene has CDR1 SGDLS and CDR2 YYNGEE. CDR3 bases: TGTGCCAGCAGCGTAGGGGGTGGACAGAGCTCTGGGGCCAACGTCCTGACTTTC. Translating it yields CASSVGGGQSSGANVLTF.

On this clone: The sample holds other DNA sequences that translate to the same CDR3. This chain connects TRBV5-1 to TRBJ2-7, with D perhaps matching TRBD2 (6 bases). V was cut by 0 bases and J by 0 bases, with 10 bases left in between. CDR3 length equals 15 residues. Germline V gene sequence: CDR1 SGHRS, CDR2 YFSETQ. CDR3 protein: CASSLEAGFSYEQYF. Written as DNA, the CDR3 is TGCGCCAGCAGCTTGGAGGCGGGATTCTCCTACGAGCAGTACTTC.

The chain joins TRBV11-3 to TRBJ2-5; weak D call: TRBD2 (8 bases). CDR3 size: 14 residues. Per germline, CDR1 SGHNT and CDR2 YENEEA. Trimming removed 5 bases from V and 4 bases from J, with 14 bases in between. The CDR3 sequence is CASSREGAGETQYF. The CDR3 nucleotides read TGTGCCAGCAGCCGGGAGGGGGCGGGAGAGACCCAGTACTTC. The whole variable domain, remainder taken from reference TRBV11-3 and TRBJ2-5, is EAGVVQSPRYKIIEKKQPVAFWCNPISGHNTLYWYLQNLGQGPELLIRYENEEAVDDSQLPKDRFSAERLKGVDSTLKIQPAELGDSAVYLCASSREGAGETQYFGPGTRLLVL.

The gene calls are TRBV7-9 and TRBJ1-5; D might be TRBD1 (5 bases). Trimming removed 2 bases from V and 5 bases from J, with 7 bases in between. Looked up from germline, CDR1 is SEHNR and CDR2 is FQNEAQ (reference sequence). This CDR3 has 13 residues. The CDR3: CASSLPGHQPQHF. DNA for the CDR3: TGTGCCAGCAGCTTACCAGGGCATCAGCCCCAGCATTTT.

This clone occurred a few times. The genes are TRBV11-2 and TRBJ2-7; 7 nucleotides align to TRBD1. The germline gives CDR1 SGHAT, CDR2 FQNNGV. CDR3 size: 13 residues. With V trimmed by 3 bases and J by 3 bases, 2 bases remained unmatched. CDR3 sequence reads: CASSFTGVYEQYF. The CDR3 DNA sequence: TGTGCCAGCAGCTTTACAGGGGTCTACGAGCAGTACTTC.

The J gene is TRBJ1-4, the V gene TRBV5-4; 8 bases are a match to TRBD1. CDR1 and CDR2 (germline): SGHNT, YYREEE (reference sequence). CDR3 size: 16 residues. With 3 bases clipped from V and 7 bases from J, the junction kept 11 bases outside the gene matches. The CDR3 DNA is TGTGCCAGCAGCTCCCACCCGACAGGGGCCGGTGAAAAACTGTTTTTT. The encoded protein is CASSSHPTGAGEKLFF.

This clone was observed a handful of times. J is TRBJ2-7 and V is TRBV5-5, with 12 bases aligning to TRBD2. V was clipped by 0 bases and J by 3 bases; unmatched bases: 1. Germline-derived CDR1 and CDR2 are SGHKS and YYEKEE (reference sequence). The CDR3 sequence is 15 residues long. The CDR3 DNA sequence: TGTGCCAGCAGCTTGGTACTAGCGGGGGGCTACGAGCAGTACTTC. The encoded protein is CASSLVLAGGYEQYF.

To note about this clone: The sample carries other DNA sequences with the same CDR3. The chain couples TRBV6-5 to TRBJ1-1; D perhaps matches TRBD1 (5 bases). Trimming took 1 base from V and 4 from J, leaving 7 bases between them. The CDR3 is made up of 13 amino acids. Germline V gene data show CDR1 as MNHEY and CDR2 as SVGAGI. The CDR3 DNA is TGTGCCAGCAGTTACTTGGGGGGCACTGAAGCTTTCTTT. Protein product: CASSYLGGTEAFF.

This clone was counted a single time. This chain joins TRBV6-6 and TRBJ1-6; no definite D call. The ends were cut back, 2 bases at V and 8 bases at J, with 13 bases in the middle. This CDR3 is built from 15 residues. Germline V gene sequence: CDR1 MNHNY, CDR2 SVGAGI (reference sequence). CDR3 DNA sequence: TGTGCCAGCAGTTACACGCCTGATACTTATTCACCCCTCCACTTT. The encoded protein is CASSYTPDTYSPLHF.

This chain uses TRBV6-5 with TRBJ2-1; 13 bases map to TRBD2. V gave up 7 bases and J gave up 7 bases; unmatched junction bases: 4. CDR3 length equals 14 residues. From germline, CDR1 is MNHEY and CDR2 SVGAGI. For the CDR3, the DNA is TGTGCCAGCAATAGACTAGCGGGAGGTAATGAGCAGTTCTTC. Protein product: CASNRLAGGNEQFF.

This clone is medium-sized by share. This chain links TRBV27 with TRBJ1-1, with 7 bases fitting TRBD1. The CDR3 is 12 amino acids. The V gene's germline CDR1 is MNHEY and CDR2 SMNVEV (reference sequence). The V and J ends lost 5 bases and 5 bases, in that order; junction bases with no gene match: 2. CDR3 loop: CASSEQGTEAFF. For the CDR3, the DNA is TGTGCCAGCAGTGAACAGGGGACTGAAGCTTTCTTT.

The chain combines TRBV19 with TRBJ1-1; D is ambiguous. V was clipped by 6 bases and J by 11 bases, with 4 bases between them. CDR1 is LNHDA and CDR2 is SQIVND in the germline V gene (reference sequence). The CDR3 totals 8 residues. CDR3 sequence reads: CASRRAFF. In nucleotides, the CDR3 is TGTGCCAGTAGACGGGCTTTCTTT.

The chain recombines TRBV4-1 with TRBJ1-2; 7 bases fit TRBD1. CDR3 length: 16 amino acids. V dropped 0 bases and J dropped 4; count of bases not matched to a gene: 8. Looked up from germline, CDR1 is MGHRA and CDR2 is YSYEKL. The CDR3 spells CASSQDRKGGTYGYTF. CDR3 nucleotide sequence: TGCGCCAGCAGCCAAGATCGGAAAGGGGGCACCTATGGCTACACCTTC.

This chain connects TRBV6-2 or TRBV6-3 to TRBJ2-1; 8 positions agree with TRBD2. Germline CDR1 and CDR2: MNHEY and SVGEGT. Trimming at V came to 0 bases and at J to 2 bases, leaving 9 bases not matched to a gene. The CDR3 has 18 amino acids. CDR3 coding DNA: TGTGCCAGCAGTTACTCCCCCCCCCAGCGGGGGACCTACAATGAGCAGTTCTTC. Translation gives CASSYSPPQRGTYNEQFF.

The V gene is TRBV2, the J gene TRBJ1-5; perhaps TRBD1 as D (6 bases). This CDR3 region has 15 residues. Trimming stripped 1 base from V and 2 bases from J, with 9 bases between. In germline, CDR1 is SNHLY, CDR2 FYNNEI. DNA for the CDR3: TGTGCCAGCAGTGAAGGAGGACAGCGCAATCAGCCCCAGCATTTT. This codes for CASSEGGQRNQPQHF.

The chain carries TRBV18 and TRBJ1-5; D is perhaps TRBD1 (6 bases). V was shortened by 3 bases and J by 4 bases, with 13 bases between the two germline ends. The CDR3 runs to 15 residues. Germline-derived CDR1 and CDR2 are KGHSH and LQKENI. The CDR3 loop reads CASSPRTDWNQPQHF. CDR3 DNA: TGTGCCAGCTCACCGCGGACAGACTGGAATCAGCCCCAGCATTTT.